The 32 T cell receptor beta chains below come from one sample, sequenced in a study of CD8 T cells in ankylosing spondylitis. TCRdb reprocessed the 5' RACE reads with MiXCR, giving one entry per CDR3 protein. The sample shows tens of thousands of distinct CDR3 sequences, approximately 5% of them seen only once. Material: blood, either unsorted or a sorted T cell fraction (not recorded which). The origin of the receptors is a male donor with ankylosing spondylitis or in good health (not recorded which).

This clonotype was counted at least ten times. The rearrangement joins TRBV10-1 to TRBJ2-4; either TRBD1 or TRBD2 may fit D (5 bases each). Deletions cut 3 bases from V and 12 bases from J, with 15 bases between. The CDR3 is 13 amino acids. Germline-derived CDR1 and CDR2 are WNHNN and SYGVQD (reference sequence). CDR3 sequence reads: CASSDGTLGDQYF. DNA for the CDR3: TGCGCCAGCAGTGATGGGACCTTGGGGGATCAGTACTTC.

This clonotype appeared many times. The chain combines TRBV18 with TRBJ1-2, with TRBD1 as a possible D gene (6 bases). With 3 bases removed from V and 6 bases from J, the gap between germline ends came to 11 bases. The CDR3 sequence is 13 residues long. The V gene's germline CDR1 is KGHSH and CDR2 LQKENI. The CDR3 coding sequence is TGTGCCAGCTCACCGGCGGGGGACAATGGCTACACCTTC. Its protein is CASSPAGDNGYTF.

This clonotype showed up many times. V is TRBV20-1 and J is TRBJ2-4; 12 positions match TRBD2. Germline lookup yields CDR1 DFQATT and CDR2 SNEGSKA (reference sequence). The CDR3 loop spans 13 amino acids. The ends lost 5 bases at V and 7 bases at J; junction bases unmatched: 3. CDR3 bases: TGCAGTGCTCAGGGACTAGCGGGTAACATTCAGTACTTC. Amino acid sequence: CSAQGLAGNIQYF.

Ten or more counts support this clonotype. V gene TRBV19 combines with J gene TRBJ1-1, with D uncertain. The CDR3 covers 17 residues. The ends were cut back, 5 bases at V and 4 bases at J, with 23 bases in the middle. Per germline, CDR1 LNHDA and CDR2 SQIVND (reference sequence). The CDR3 coding sequence is TGTGCCAGTAGTTTCTCACCCAGGAGGCGGAGGACCACTGAAGCTTTCTTT. It yields the protein CASSFSPRRRRTTEAFF.

This clonotype has a count of ten or more. The chain employs TRBV10-3 and TRBJ2-4; possibly TRBD1 for D (6 bases). CDR1 is ENHRY, CDR2 SYGVKD, per germline. The germline V and J ends were trimmed by 2 bases and 3 bases, with 14 bases remaining between them. This CDR3 comprises 16 residues. The CDR3 coding sequence is TGTGCCATCAGTGAGGGAACAGGGACGGGCAAAAACATTCAGTACTTC. This encodes CAISEGTGTGKNIQYF.

This clonotype has ten or more counts. The chain uses TRBV15 and TRBJ2-1; D gene ambiguous. Trimming removed 0 bases at V and 4 bases at J, with 10 bases between. This CDR3 is 15 amino acids long. The germline CDR1 and CDR2 sequences are LNHNV and YYDKDF (reference sequence). The CDR3 reads CATSRDLARYNEQFF. The CDR3 nucleotides read TGTGCCACCAGCAGAGATCTCGCAAGATACAATGAGCAGTTCTTC.

This clonotype was seen at least ten times. The chain couples TRBV5-1 to TRBJ2-7; a weak D match, TRBD2 (5 bases). Germline V gene lookup returns CDR1 SGHRS and CDR2 YFSETQ. The V gene lost 5 bases and the J gene lost 1 base, with 13 bases spanning the gap. The CDR3 length is 14 residues. CDR3 DNA: TGCGCCAGCAGGCAGGCCCCGGGGTCCTACGAGCAGTACTTC. It is translated as CASRQAPGSYEQYF.

Only a few counts were recorded for this clonotype. The chain couples TRBV12-3 or TRBV12-4 to TRBJ1-2; 9 nucleotides align to TRBD1. J gave up 5 bases and V 4 bases, and 5 bases lay outside the gene matches. The CDR3 covers 14 residues. CDR3 region: CASSSGTGTYGYTF. The DNA for the CDR3 is TGTGCCAGCAGTTCCGGGACAGGGACTTATGGCTACACCTTC.

This clonotype was counted many times. This chain uses TRBV20-1 with TRBJ1-6; D unclear. This CDR3 is built from 13 residues. Looked up from germline, CDR1 is DFQATT and CDR2 is SNEGSKA (reference sequence). The CDR3 region is CSAGGGDNSPLHF. CDR3 bases: TGCAGCGCAGGAGGCGGCGATAATTCACCCCTCCACTTT.

This clonotype was seen a handful of times. This chain uses TRBV2 with TRBJ2-7; D could derive from TRBD1 or TRBD2 (5 bases each). The CDR3 is 11 residues long. The germline gives CDR1 SNHLY, CDR2 FYNNEI. The germline V and J ends were trimmed by 3 bases and 6 bases, with 6 bases remaining between them. For the CDR3, the DNA is TGTGCCAGCAGTGAGGGGGTCGAGCAGTACTTC. Its translation is CASSEGVEQYF.

This clonotype was counted ten times or more. The chain uses TRBV20-1 and TRBJ2-5; unclear D gene. Germline assignment: CDR1 DFQATT and CDR2 SNEGSKA (reference sequence). The CDR3 consists of 13 residues. Trimming removed 2 bases from V and 1 base from J, with 8 bases in between. The CDR3 DNA is TGCAGTGCTAGACAGAATCTCCAAGAGACCCAGTACTTC. Translation gives CSARQNLQETQYF.

At least ten counts were recorded for this clonotype. V gene TRBV4-1 combines with J gene TRBJ2-1, with D unclear. The CDR3 sequence is 11 residues long. V was cut by 2 bases and J by 13 bases, with 9 bases left in between. CDR1 is MGHRA, CDR2 YSYEKL, per germline. The CDR3 coding sequence is TGCGCCAGCAGCCAAAGCCGTACTCAGTTCTTC. Protein sequence: CASSQSRTQFF.

To note about this clonotype: With a much larger clone just one base away, this may be a read error. The genes are TRBV20-1 and TRBJ2-5; perhaps TRBD1 as D (5 bases). The CDR3 covers 14 residues. CDR1 and CDR2 (germline): DFQATT, SNEGSKA (reference sequence). V was cut by 6 bases and J by 3 bases, with 17 bases left in between. CDR3 coding DNA: TGCAGTGCCAGCATCAATGGGGCCGAAGAGACCCAGTACTTC. It codes for CSASINGAEETQYF.

The sample holds many counts of this clonotype. The rearrangement uses TRBV7-2 and TRBJ2-5; weak D call: TRBD2 (5 bases). CDR1 and CDR2 from the germline V gene are SGHTA and FQGNSA. V was pared by 2 bases and J by 2 bases, with 9 bases between. The CDR3 extends over 14 amino acids. CDR3 DNA sequence: TGTGCCAGCAGCTTAAGCGGACTTCAAGAGACCCAGTACTTC. Translating it yields CASSLSGLQETQYF.

The sample holds many counts of this clonotype. The chain has TRBV9 and TRBJ2-3, with D maybe TRBD2 (6 bases). CDR1 is SGDLS and CDR2 is YYNGEE in the germline V gene. Trimming removed 3 bases at V and 2 bases at J, with 19 bases between. This CDR3 has 17 amino acids. The CDR3, as DNA: TGTGCCAGCAGCGAGGGCCCCTCGGGAGCATACACAGATACGCAGTATTTT. It codes for CASSEGPSGAYTDTQYF.

This clonotype was recorded at least ten times. This chain joins TRBV24-1 and TRBJ2-5; D is unclear. The V end was cut by 4 bases, the J end by 0 bases, with 5 bases between. Germline V gene sequence: CDR1 KGHDR, CDR2 SFDVKD. The CDR3 runs to 13 residues. This CDR3 is CATSDFHQETQYF. The CDR3 DNA sequence: TGTGCCACCAGTGACTTCCACCAAGAGACCCAGTACTTC.

This clonotype was observed at least ten times. The rearrangement links TRBV12-3 or TRBV12-4 to TRBJ1-2, with D unclear. The CDR3 sequence is 11 residues long. V dropped 3 bases and J dropped 6 bases, with 5 bases sitting between them. The chain's CDR3 is CASSFQNGYTF. The CDR3 nucleotides are TGTGCCAGCAGTTTTCAGAATGGCTACACCTTC.

This clonotype was picked up many times. This chain joins TRBV3-1 and TRBJ2-1; TRBD2 matches at 10 bases. After removal of 6 bases from V and 8 bases from J, the junction contained 7 bases not matched to a gene. CDR1 and CDR2 from the germline V gene are LGHDT and YNNKEL (reference sequence). CDR3 length: 14 amino acids. The CDR3 DNA reads as TGTGCCAGCAGGTCTCTAGCGGGGGTCGATGAGCAGTTCTTC. It is translated as CASRSLAGVDEQFF.

This clonotype was found many times. The chain recombines TRBV28 with TRBJ2-3; 7 nucleotides line up with TRBD2. The germline CDR1 and CDR2 sequences are MDHEN and SYDVKM. This CDR3 has 17 amino acids. Trimming removed 7 bases from V and 2 bases from J; junction bases left unmatched: 15. CDR3 region: CASTFPGAGDTTDTQYF. Written as DNA, the CDR3 is TGTGCCAGCACCTTCCCAGGCGCGGGGGATACCACAGATACGCAGTATTTT. Together with reference TRBV28 and TRBJ2-3, the CDR3 gives the full variable domain: DVKVTQSSRYLVKRTGEKVFLECVQDMDHENMFWYRQDPGLGLRLIYFSYDVKMKEKGDIPEGYSVSREKKERFSLILESASTNQTSMYLCASTFPGAGDTTDTQYFGPGTRLTVL.

At least ten counts were recorded for this clonotype. The rearrangement uses TRBV2 and TRBJ2-7, with 8 bases matching TRBD1. Germline assignment: CDR1 SNHLY and CDR2 FYNNEI. CDR3 length equals 13 residues. The V gene end was trimmed by 6 bases and the J gene end by 6 bases; junction bases not matched to a gene: 7. The CDR3, as DNA: TGTGCCAGCAGGACGCCCGGGACAGGCGAGCAGTACTTC. Its protein is CASRTPGTGEQYF.

This clonotype was detected many times. The chain combines TRBV20-1 with TRBJ1-6; D call uncertain. V was clipped by 7 bases and J by 4 bases, with 11 bases between them. The germline CDR1 and CDR2 sequences are DFQATT and SNEGSKA (reference sequence). There are 13 residues in the CDR3. The CDR3 nucleotides are TGCAGTGTGGGTGGAGCGTATAATTCACCCCTCCACTTT. The encoded protein is CSVGGAYNSPLHF.

This clonotype occurred many times. This chain joins TRBV20-1 and TRBJ2-5; 10 bases match TRBD1. V was clipped by 1 base and J by 5 bases; unmatched bases: 19. CDR1 and CDR2 from the germline V gene are DFQATT and SNEGSKA (reference sequence). The CDR3 covers 19 residues. This chain's CDR3 is CSARATTGGASYKSETQYF. The CDR3 nucleotides read TGCAGTGCTAGAGCTACGACAGGGGGCGCGAGTTATAAGTCGGAGACCCAGTACTTC.

This clonotype was observed at least ten times. The gene calls are TRBV20-1 and TRBJ2-2; 9 bases agree with TRBD1. The V gene's germline CDR1 is DFQATT and CDR2 SNEGSKA (reference sequence). This CDR3 is built from 15 residues. V trimming: 3 bases; J trimming: 5 bases; junction bases outside the gene matches: 7. This CDR3 is CSARSGTGPTGELFF. The CDR3 bases are TGCAGTGCTAGGAGCGGGACAGGGCCTACCGGGGAGCTGTTTTTT.

In regard to this clonotype: This clone may be a read error of a much larger clone one base away. This chain links TRBV30 with TRBJ2-2, with D hard to call. Germline V gives CDR1 GTSNPN, CDR2 SVGIG (reference sequence). Trimming took 6 bases from V and 3 from J, leaving 11 bases between them. The CDR3 is 13 amino acids. CDR3: CACSTDYTGELFF. In nucleotides, the CDR3 is TGTGCCTGTAGTACAGACTACACCGGGGAGCTGTTTTTT.

This clonotype was found many times. V usage is TRBV20-1 and J usage is TRBJ1-2; 9 nucleotides agree with TRBD1. The V gene's germline CDR1 is DFQATT and CDR2 SNEGSKA (reference sequence). The CDR3 contains 15 residues. Germline trimming cut 0 bases from V and 6 bases from J; bases unmatched to any gene: 8. In DNA form, the CDR3 reads TGCAGTGCTAGAGAGCCCGCGACAGGGGGAAATGGCTACACCTTC. Residues: CSAREPATGGNGYTF.

This clonotype was detected ten times or more. DNA for the CDR3: TGTGCCACCAGCAGGGACAGGGCTGGCTACACCTTC. Its protein is CATSRDRAGYTF. The V call is TRBV15, the J call TRBJ1-2; 8 nucleotides match TRBD1. V shed 3 bases, J shed 7 bases, and the junction held 1 base outside the gene matches. The CDR3 is made up of 12 amino acids. The V gene's germline CDR1 is LNHNV and CDR2 YYDKDF (reference sequence).

This clonotype was recorded at least ten times. The chain carries TRBV24-1 and TRBJ2-7, with a tentative D call TRBD2 (5 bases). The V gene's germline CDR1 is KGHDR and CDR2 SFDVKD. V was cut by 3 bases and J by 0 bases, with 8 bases left in between. CDR3 length: 14 amino acids. This CDR3 is CATSDPSRSYEQYF. DNA of the CDR3: TGTGCCACCAGTGATCCTAGCCGCTCCTACGAGCAGTACTTC.

The sample holds many counts of this clonotype. The chain uses TRBV5-1 and TRBJ1-1; perhaps TRBD1 as D (5 bases). Trimming cost V 2 bases and J 6 bases, with 11 bases left between them. Germline V gene data show CDR1 as SGHRS and CDR2 as YFSETQ. This CDR3 has 13 residues. Written as DNA, the CDR3 is TGCGCCAGCAGCTTCGGGTCCAGGGCTGAAGCTTTCTTT. Translated, it gives CASSFGSRAEAFF.

This clonotype was counted at least ten times. The rearrangement links TRBV5-1 to TRBJ1-5, with D possibly TRBD1 on 6 matching bases. Deletions cut 4 bases from V and 3 bases from J, with 14 bases between. The CDR3 totals 15 residues. Germline CDR1 and CDR2: SGHRS and YFSETQ. The CDR3 loop is CASSPESGVNQPQHF. CDR3 coding DNA: TGCGCCAGCAGCCCGGAGTCAGGGGTCAATCAGCCCCAGCATTTT.

This clonotype has at least ten counts. V gene TRBV4-3 combines with J gene TRBJ2-5, with D hard to call. Germline lookup yields CDR1 LGHNA and CDR2 YSLEER. This CDR3 is 13 amino acids long. CDR3 DNA sequence: TGCGTTAGTTACCGACGTGCTGGGGTGGCCCAGTACTTC. It translates to CVSYRRAGVAQYF.

This clonotype was recorded many times. V and J are TRBV20-1 and TRBJ1-1; 8 bases match TRBD1. The CDR3 sequence is 13 residues long. Trimming at V came to 7 bases and at J to 4 bases, leaving 8 bases not matched to a gene. Germline V gene lookup returns CDR1 DFQATT and CDR2 SNEGSKA (reference sequence). The CDR3 spells CSVVQGAGTEAFF. CDR3 DNA sequence: TGCAGTGTCGTTCAGGGGGCCGGCACTGAAGCTTTCTTT.

This clonotype was seen ten or more times. CDR3 in amino acids: CASTPTGQGLNYGYTF. In nucleotides, the CDR3 is TGTGCCAGCACTCCCACCGGGCAGGGGCTAAACTATGGCTACACCTTC. This chain uses TRBV6-1 with TRBJ1-2; the D gene is possibly TRBD1 (6 bases). V lost 7 bases and J 2 bases, leaving 20 bases between the germline ends. This CDR3 has 16 residues. Germline CDR1 and CDR2: MNHNS and SASEGT.